The TCR beta chain under discussion was sequenced for a study of CXCR3-negative and CXCR3-positive naive CD8 T cells. Whole-study results and caveats: Naive subsets were similarly diverse, while memory CD8+ repertoires were much less diverse.

The CDR3 totals 14 residues. Germline CDR1 is SGHTA and CDR2 is FQGNSA. UMI labels and 5' RACE were used to prepare the TRB cDNA libraries. TCRdb reprocessed the 5' RACE reads, keeping one entry per CDR3 protein, no DNA. This repertoire comprises about 39,000 distinct CDR3 sequences; its ten largest clones make up roughly 8.4%. On this clonotype itself: Its target is not known.

The TCR was taken from a human donor in good health. Some clones in this sample may be carry-over from other donors' samples. The chain recombines TRBV7-2 with TRBJ2-7; TCRdb lists TRBD2, though no DNA is available to test this call. The sample consisted of memory CD8+ T cells from blood. The CDR3: CASSLGAGDYEQYF.